The sequence of this T cell receptor (beta chain) was determined in a study of OX40 agonist ivuxolimab in advanced cancers. For the study at large: Intravenous ivuxolimab at 0.01 to 10 mg/kg was given to patients every 2 weeks. Hepatocellular carcinoma, melanoma, renal cell or head and neck cancer was diagnosed in the dose-escalation patients. Partial responses were recorded for three patients, including one with hepatocellular carcinoma and two with cutaneous melanoma.

Some clones are missing from TCRdb's copy, which holds only in-frame ones; the method was immunoSEQ multiplex PCR. Altogether about 28,000 clones are present, around 85% being singletons, with the ten largest covering roughly 28%. V shed 5 bases and J shed 0 bases, with 23 bases lying between them. Per the germline V gene, CDR1 is GTSNPN and CDR2 is SVGIG (reference sequence). The CDR3 covers 17 residues. The sample in question was CD4+ or CD8+ T cells sorted from blood, obtained in a trial of the OX40 agonist ivuxolimab. The genes are TRBV30 and TRBJ2-7, with a weak D call TRBD2 (7 bases). This clonotype was sampled from an adult with an advanced solid tumor such as melanoma, head and neck, liver or kidney cancer. The CDR3 DNA sequence: TGTGCCTGGTTCCGCCAAAGGGCGGGGGCCATCTCCTACGAGCAGTACTTC. Amino acid sequence: CAWFRQRAGAISYEQYF.